The source of this T cell receptor (beta chain) is a study of blood T cell repertoires in COVID-19 (TCRdb year 2020). Study-wide context: Samples covering the acute and convalescent phases of COVID-19 were provided by collaborators in the United States, Italy and Spain. The repertoires were made available in a free public database intended to serve as a resource for research on the immune response to SARS-CoV-2. The samples were drawn from two sources: the first 160 participants of the ongoing ImmuneRACE study, and fewer than 1,500 subjects contributed by 6 global collaborators. Where available, HLA class I and class II types were taken from metadata supplied by the sample provider and were not determined by assay-based typing. Sample metadata almost always included a de-identified subject ID, COVID-19 status, age in years and sex. The material from the prospective study consisted of cDNA or gDNA derived from T cells, B-cell-depleted T cells, or PBMCs. Deeply sampled blood TCRbeta repertoires from subjects exposed to, actively infected with, or recovered from COVID-19 were included in the dataset.

The full study reports these points: How much clinical and demographic metadata was included differed by source and by participant, and the metadata was provided uncurated.

At the junction V is shortened by 6 bases and J by 7 bases; bases outside the gene matches: 8. CDR1 is given as SQVTM and CDR2 as ANQGSEA, both from the germline V gene. From its cysteine to its phenylalanine, the CDR3 spans 13 amino acids. Left in the record is the CDR3 DNA by itself, 39 bases read in frame from the first base. With respect to this clone: The antigen this receptor binds is unknown. The record has no base qualities; no much larger clone is one base away.

Collaborating institutions collected whole blood in K2EDTA tubes following their own protocols. Collaborator samples were shipped for TCRbeta analysis as frozen whole blood, isolated PBMCs, or DNA extracted from either sample type. The immunoSEQ Assay, a bias-controlled multiplex PCR, was used to amplify TCRbeta CDR3 regions from genomic DNA. Regarding the original processing steps: Nucleated cell counts per sample were estimated from amplification of reference gene primers within the assay. Sequence reads were collapsed and filtered to measure the absolute abundance of every unique TCRbeta CDR3 rearrangement. Productive Simpson clonality was computed per sample as the square root of Simpson's diversity index over productive rearrangements. The table comes from immuneACCESS by way of TCRdb, which keeps in-frame sequences with V and J called. Part of the clones is missing from these tables; in studies checked, under half for an unresolved V gene and the rest for unknown reasons. V and J calls and clone size are copied from that table; D and trimming were computed from the DNA. This sample holds about 240,000 clones; around four fifths were observed only once. Of the sample, 4% to 5% falls within the top ten clones.

Sequenced input: peripheral blood. This clonotype was obtained from a woman in her 70s with acute or convalescent COVID-19. The chain uses TRBV29-1 and TRBJ1-5; TRBD1 agrees with 8 junctional bases. The CDR3 reads as follows: CSVGQGLRQPQHF. The sequenced DNA: TGCAGCGTCGGACAGGGTTTAAGGCAGCCCCAGCATTTT.